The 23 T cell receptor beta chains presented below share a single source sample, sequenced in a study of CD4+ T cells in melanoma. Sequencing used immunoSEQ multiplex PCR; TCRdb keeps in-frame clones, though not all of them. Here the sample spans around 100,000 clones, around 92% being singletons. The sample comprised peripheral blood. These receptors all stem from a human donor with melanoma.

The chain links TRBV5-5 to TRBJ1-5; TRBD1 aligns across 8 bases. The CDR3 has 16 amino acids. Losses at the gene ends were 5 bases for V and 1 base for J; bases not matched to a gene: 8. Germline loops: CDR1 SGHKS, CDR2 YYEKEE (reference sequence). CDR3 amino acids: CASSRTGQGSNQPQHF. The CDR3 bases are TGTGCCAGCAGTCGGACAGGGCAAGGGAGCAATCAGCCCCAGCATTTT.

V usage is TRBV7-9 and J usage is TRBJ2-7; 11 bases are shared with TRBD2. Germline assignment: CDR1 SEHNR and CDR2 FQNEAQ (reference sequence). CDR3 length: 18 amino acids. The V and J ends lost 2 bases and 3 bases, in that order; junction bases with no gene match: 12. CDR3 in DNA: TGTGCCAGCAGCTTAAGGGGGCTAGCGGGGGGCTTGGTCTACGAGCAGTACTTC. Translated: CASSLRGLAGGLVYEQYF. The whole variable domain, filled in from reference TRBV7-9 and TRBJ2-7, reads DTGVSQNPRHKITKRGQNVTFRCDPISEHNRLYWYRQTLGQGPEFLTYFQNEAQLEKSRLLSDRFSAERPKGSFSTLEIQRTEQGDSAMYLCASSLRGLAGGLVYEQYFGPGTRLTVT.

This CDR3 is CASSLQNRGGAETQYF. The DNA of the CDR3 is TGTGCCAGCAGCTTACAAAACAGGGGAGGCGCTGAGACCCAGTACTTC. The V call is TRBV6-6, the J call TRBJ2-5, with D possibly TRBD1 on 7 matching bases. V lost 6 bases and J lost 5, with 22 bases in between. This CDR3 is built from 16 residues. Per germline, CDR1 MNHNY and CDR2 SVGAGI (reference sequence).

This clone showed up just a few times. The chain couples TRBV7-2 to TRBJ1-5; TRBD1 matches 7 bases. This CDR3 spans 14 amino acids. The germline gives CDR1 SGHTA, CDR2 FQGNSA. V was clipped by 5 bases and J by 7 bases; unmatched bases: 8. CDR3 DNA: TGTGCCAGCAGCCCTAACAGGGGTAACCAGCCCCAGCATTTT. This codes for CASSPNRGNQPQHF.

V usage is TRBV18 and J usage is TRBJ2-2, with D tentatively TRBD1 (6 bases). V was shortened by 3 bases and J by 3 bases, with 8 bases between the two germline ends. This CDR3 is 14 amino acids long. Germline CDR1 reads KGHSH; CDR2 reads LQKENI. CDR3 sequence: CASSPGQYTGELFF. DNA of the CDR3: TGTGCCAGCTCACCCGGACAGTACACCGGGGAGCTGTTTTTT.

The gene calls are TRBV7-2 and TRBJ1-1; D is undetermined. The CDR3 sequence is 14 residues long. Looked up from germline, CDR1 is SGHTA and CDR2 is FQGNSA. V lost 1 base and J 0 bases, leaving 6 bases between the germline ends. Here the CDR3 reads CASSLVGMNTEAFF. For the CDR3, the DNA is TGTGCCAGCAGCTTAGTCGGCATGAACACTGAAGCTTTCTTT.

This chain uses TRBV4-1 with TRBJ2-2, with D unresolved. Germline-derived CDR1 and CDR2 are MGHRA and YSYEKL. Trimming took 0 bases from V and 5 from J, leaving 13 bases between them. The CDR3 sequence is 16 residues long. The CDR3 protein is CASSQEYGQFTGELFF. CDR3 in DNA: TGCGCCAGCAGCCAAGAATACGGCCAATTTACCGGGGAGCTGTTTTTT.

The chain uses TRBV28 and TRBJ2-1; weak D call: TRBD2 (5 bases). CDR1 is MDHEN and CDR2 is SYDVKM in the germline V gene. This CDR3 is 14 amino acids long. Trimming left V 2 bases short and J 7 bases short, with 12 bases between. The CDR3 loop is CASSLGSPANEQFF. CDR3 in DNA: TGTGCCAGCAGTTTAGGGAGCCCCGCGAATGAGCAGTTCTTC.

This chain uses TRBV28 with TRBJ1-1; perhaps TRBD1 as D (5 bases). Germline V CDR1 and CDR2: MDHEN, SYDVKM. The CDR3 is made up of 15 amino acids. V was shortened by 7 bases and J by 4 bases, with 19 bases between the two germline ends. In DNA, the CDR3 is TGTGCCAGCACCGTTTCTATCTCAGGGTCCACTGAAGCTTTCTTT. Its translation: CASTVSISGSTEAFF. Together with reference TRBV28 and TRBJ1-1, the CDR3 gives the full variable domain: DVKVTQSSRYLVKRTGEKVFLECVQDMDHENMFWYRQDPGLGLRLIYFSYDVKMKEKGDIPEGYSVSREKKERFSLILESASTNQTSMYLCASTVSISGSTEAFFGQGTRLTVV.

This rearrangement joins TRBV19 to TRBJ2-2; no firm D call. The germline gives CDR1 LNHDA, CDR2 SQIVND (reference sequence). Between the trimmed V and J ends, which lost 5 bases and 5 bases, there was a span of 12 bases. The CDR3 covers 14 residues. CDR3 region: CASSWTVGTGELFF. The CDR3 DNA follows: TGTGCCAGTAGTTGGACCGTGGGGACCGGGGAGCTGTTTTTT.

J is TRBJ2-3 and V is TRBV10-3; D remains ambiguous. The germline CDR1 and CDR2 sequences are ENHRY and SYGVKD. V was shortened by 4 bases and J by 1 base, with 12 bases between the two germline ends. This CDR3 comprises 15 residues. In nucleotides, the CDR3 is TGTGCCATCAGTGTCGGCCGCCTCGGCACAGATACGCAGTATTTT. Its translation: CAISVGRLGTDTQYF.

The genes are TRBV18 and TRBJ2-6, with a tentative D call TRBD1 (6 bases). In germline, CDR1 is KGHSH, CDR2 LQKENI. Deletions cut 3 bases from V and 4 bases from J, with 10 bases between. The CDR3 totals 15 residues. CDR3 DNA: TGTGCCAGCTCACCTAGACAGGAAGGGGCCAACGTCCTGACTTTC. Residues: CASSPRQEGANVLTF.

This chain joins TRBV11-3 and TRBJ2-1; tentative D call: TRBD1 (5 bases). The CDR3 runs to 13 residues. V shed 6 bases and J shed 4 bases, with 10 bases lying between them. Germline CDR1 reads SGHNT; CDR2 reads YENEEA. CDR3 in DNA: TGTGCCAGCAGTCCTGACAGTTACAATGAGCAGTTCTTC. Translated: CASSPDSYNEQFF.

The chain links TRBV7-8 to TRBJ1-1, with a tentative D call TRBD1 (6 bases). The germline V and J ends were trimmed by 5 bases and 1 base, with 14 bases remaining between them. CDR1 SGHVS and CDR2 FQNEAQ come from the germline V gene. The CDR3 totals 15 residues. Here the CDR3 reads CASSPTGVWNTEAFF. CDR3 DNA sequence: TGTGCCAGCAGCCCGACAGGAGTTTGGAACACTGAAGCTTTCTTT.

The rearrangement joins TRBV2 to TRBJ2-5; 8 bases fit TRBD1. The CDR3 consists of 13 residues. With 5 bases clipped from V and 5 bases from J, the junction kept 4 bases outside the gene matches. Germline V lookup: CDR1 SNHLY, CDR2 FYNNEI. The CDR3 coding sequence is TGTGCCAGCAGTTTCAGGGGGCAGGAGACCCAGTACTTC. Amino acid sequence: CASSFRGQETQYF.

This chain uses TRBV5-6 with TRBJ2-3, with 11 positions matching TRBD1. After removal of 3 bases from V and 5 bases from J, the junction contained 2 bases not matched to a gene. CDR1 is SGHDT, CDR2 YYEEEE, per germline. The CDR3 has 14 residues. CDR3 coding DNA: TGTGCCAGCAGCTCGGGACAGGGGGGAGATACGCAGTATTTT. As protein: CASSSGQGGDTQYF.

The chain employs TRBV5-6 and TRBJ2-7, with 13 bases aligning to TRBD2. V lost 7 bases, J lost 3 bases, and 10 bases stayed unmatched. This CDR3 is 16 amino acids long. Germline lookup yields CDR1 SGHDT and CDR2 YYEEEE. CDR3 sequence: CASSGLAGERFYEQYF. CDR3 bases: TGTGCCAGCTCCGGACTAGCGGGGGAACGCTTCTACGAGCAGTACTTC. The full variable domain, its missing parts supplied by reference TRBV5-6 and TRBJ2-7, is DAGVTQSPTHLIKTRGQQVTLRCSPKSGHDTVSWYQQALGQGPQFIFQYYEEEERQRGNFPDRFSGHQFPNYSSELNVNALLLGDSALYLCASSGLAGERFYEQYFGPGTRLTVT.

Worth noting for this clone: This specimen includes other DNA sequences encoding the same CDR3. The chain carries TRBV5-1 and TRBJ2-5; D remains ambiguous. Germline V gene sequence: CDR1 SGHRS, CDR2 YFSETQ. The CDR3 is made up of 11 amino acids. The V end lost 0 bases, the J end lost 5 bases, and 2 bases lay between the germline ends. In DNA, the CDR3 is TGCGCCAGCAGCTTGGAGGAGACCCAGTACTTC. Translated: CASSLEETQYF. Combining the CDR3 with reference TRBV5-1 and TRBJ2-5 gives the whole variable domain KAGVTQTPRYLIKTRGQQVTLSCSPISGHRSVSWYQQTPGQGLQFLFEYFSETQRNKGNFPGRFSGRQFSNSRSEMNVSTLELGDSALYLCASSLEETQYFGPGTRLLVL.

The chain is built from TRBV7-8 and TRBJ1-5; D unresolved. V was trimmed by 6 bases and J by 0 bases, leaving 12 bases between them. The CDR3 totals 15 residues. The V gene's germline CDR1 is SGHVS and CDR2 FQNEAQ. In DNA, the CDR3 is TGTGCCAGCAGACTCTCAGTCTATAGCAATCAGCCCCAGCATTTT. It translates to CASRLSVYSNQPQHF.

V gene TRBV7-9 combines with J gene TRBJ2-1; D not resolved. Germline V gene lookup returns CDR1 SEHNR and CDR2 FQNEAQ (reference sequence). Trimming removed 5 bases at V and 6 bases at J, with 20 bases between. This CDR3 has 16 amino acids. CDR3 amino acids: CASSPLPGLRSNEQFF. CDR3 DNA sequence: TGTGCCAGCAGCCCCCTACCCGGTCTCCGGTCCAATGAGCAGTTCTTC.

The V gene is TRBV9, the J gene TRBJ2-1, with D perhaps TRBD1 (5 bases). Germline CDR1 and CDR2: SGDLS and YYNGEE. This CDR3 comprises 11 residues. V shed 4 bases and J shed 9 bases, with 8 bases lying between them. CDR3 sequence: CASSLGAEQFF. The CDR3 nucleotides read TGTGCCAGCAGCCTAGGGGCTGAGCAGTTCTTC.

The CDR3 sequence is CASSQDAEGLAGDMAQFF. The CDR3 coding sequence is TGTGCCAGCAGCCAAGACGCGGAGGGACTAGCGGGAGACATGGCCCAGTTCTTC. The rearrangement links TRBV4-2 to TRBJ2-1; 14 bases fit TRBD2. The trim removed 0 bases at V and 13 bases at J, leaving 14 bases unmatched. The CDR3 is made up of 18 amino acids. CDR1 is LGHNA, CDR2 YNFKEQ, per germline.

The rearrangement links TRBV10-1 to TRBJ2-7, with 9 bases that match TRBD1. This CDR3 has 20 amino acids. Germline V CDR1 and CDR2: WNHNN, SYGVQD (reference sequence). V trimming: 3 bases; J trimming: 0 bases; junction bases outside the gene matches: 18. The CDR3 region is CASSDGQGSMKNGCSYEQYF. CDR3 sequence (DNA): TGCGCCAGCAGTGATGGACAGGGGTCCATGAAGAACGGGTGCTCCTACGAGCAGTACTTC.